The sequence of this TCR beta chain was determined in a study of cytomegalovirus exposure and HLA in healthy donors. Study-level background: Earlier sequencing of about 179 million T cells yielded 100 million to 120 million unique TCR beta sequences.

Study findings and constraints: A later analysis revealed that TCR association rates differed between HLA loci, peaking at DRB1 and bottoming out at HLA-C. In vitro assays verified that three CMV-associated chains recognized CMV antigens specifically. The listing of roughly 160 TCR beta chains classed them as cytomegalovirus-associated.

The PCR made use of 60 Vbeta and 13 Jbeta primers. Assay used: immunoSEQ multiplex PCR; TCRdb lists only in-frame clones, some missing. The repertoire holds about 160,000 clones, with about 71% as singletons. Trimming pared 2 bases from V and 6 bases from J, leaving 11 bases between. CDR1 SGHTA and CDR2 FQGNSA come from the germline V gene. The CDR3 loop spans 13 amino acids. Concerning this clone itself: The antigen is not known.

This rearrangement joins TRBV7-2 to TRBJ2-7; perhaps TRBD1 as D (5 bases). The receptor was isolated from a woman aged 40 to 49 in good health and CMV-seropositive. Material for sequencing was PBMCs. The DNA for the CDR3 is TGTGCCAGCAGCTTAAGAAGACAGAGCGAGCAGTACTTC. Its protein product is CASSLRRQSEQYF. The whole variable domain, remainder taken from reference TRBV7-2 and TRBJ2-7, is GAGVSQSPSNKVTEKGKDVELRCDPISGHTALYWYRQSLGQGLEFLIYFQGNSAPDKSGLPSDRFSAERTGGSVSTLTIQRTQQEDSAVYLCASSLRRQSEQYFGPGTRLTVT.